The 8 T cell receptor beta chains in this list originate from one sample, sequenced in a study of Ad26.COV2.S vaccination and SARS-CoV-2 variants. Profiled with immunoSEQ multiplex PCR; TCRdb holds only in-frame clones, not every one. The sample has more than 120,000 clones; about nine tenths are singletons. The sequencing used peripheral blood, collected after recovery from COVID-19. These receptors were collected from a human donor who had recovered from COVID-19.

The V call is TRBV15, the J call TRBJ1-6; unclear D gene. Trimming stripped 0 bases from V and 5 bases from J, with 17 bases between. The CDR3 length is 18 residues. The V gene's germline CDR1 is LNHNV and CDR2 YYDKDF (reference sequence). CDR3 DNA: TGTGCCACCAGCAGAGAGCCGCCGGGTCGGGAGCATAATTCACCCCTCCACTTT. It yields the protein CATSREPPGREHNSPLHF.

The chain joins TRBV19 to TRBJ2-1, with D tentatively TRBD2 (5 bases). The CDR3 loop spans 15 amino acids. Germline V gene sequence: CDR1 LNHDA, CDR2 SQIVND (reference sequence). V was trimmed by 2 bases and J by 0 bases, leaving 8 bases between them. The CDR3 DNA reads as TGTGCCAGTAGTATACCGGGGTTCTCCTACAATGAGCAGTTCTTC. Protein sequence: CASSIPGFSYNEQFF.

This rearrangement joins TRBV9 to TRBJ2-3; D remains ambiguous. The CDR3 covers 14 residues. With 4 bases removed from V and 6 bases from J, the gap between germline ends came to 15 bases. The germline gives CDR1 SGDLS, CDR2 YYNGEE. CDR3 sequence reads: CASSPLVGKDTQYF. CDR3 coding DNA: TGTGCCAGCAGCCCTCTCGTGGGGAAGGATACGCAGTATTTT.

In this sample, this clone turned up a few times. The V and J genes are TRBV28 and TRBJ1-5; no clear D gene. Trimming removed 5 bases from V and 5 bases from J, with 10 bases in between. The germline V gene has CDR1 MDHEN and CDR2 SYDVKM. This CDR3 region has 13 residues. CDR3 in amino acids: CASSPVEHQPQHF. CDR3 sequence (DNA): TGTGCCAGCAGTCCGGTCGAGCATCAGCCCCAGCATTTT.

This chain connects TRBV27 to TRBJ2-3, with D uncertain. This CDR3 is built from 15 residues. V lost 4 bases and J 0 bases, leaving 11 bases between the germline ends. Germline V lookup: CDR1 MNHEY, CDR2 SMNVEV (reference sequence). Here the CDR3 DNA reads TGTGCCAGCAGTTCGGAACCTTTAAGCACAGATACGCAGTATTTT. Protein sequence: CASSSEPLSTDTQYF.

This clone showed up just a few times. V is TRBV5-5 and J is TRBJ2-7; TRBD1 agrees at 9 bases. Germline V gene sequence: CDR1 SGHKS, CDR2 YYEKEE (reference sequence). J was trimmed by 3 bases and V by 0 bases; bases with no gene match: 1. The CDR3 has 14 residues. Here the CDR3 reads CASSLATGGYEQYF. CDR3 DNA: TGTGCCAGCAGCTTGGCGACAGGGGGCTACGAGCAGTACTTC.

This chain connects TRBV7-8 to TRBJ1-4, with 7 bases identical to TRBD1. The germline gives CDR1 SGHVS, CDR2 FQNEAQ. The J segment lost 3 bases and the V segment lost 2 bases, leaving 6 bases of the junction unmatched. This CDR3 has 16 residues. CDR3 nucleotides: TGTGCCAGCAGCTTATTGCAGGGGGATTCTAATGAAAAACTGTTTTTT. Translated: CASSLLQGDSNEKLFF.

CDR3 amino acids: CASSLGRSNEQFF. DNA of the CDR3: TGTGCCAGCAGCTTGGGGCGAAGCAATGAGCAGTTCTTC. The rearrangement joins TRBV5-8 to TRBJ2-1; D is undetermined. The V gene lost 0 bases and the J gene lost 6 bases, with 7 bases spanning the gap. The CDR3 contains 13 residues. Germline assignment: CDR1 SGHTS and CDR2 YDEGEE.